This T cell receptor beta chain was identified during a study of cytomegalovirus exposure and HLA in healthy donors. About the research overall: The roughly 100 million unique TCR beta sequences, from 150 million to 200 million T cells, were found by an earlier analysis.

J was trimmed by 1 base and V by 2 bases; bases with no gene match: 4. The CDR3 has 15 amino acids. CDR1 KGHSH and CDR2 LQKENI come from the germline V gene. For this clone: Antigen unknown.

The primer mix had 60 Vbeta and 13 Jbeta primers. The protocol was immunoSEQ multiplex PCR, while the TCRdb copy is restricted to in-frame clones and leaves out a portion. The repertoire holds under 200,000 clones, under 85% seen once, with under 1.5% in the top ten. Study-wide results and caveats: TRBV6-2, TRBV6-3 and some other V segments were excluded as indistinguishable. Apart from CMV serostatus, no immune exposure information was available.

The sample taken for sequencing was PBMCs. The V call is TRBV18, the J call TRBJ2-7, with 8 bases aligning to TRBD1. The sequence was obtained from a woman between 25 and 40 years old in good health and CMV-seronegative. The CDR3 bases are TGTGCCAGCTCACCAGCAGGGGGCGCTTCCTACGAGCAGTACTTC. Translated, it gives CASSPAGGASYEQYF. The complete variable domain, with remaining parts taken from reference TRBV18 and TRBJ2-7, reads NAGVMQNPRHLVRRRGQEARLRCSPMKGHSHVYWYRQLPEEGLKFMVYLQKENIIDESGMPKERFSAEFPKEGPSILRIQQVVRGDSAAYFCASSPAGGASYEQYFGPGTRLTVT.